The 23 T cell receptor beta chains in this list originate from one sample, sequenced in a study of OX40 agonist ivuxolimab in advanced cancers. Measured with immunoSEQ multiplex PCR; TCRdb has only the in-frame clones, and not every one. The sample has over 95,000 clones; around nine tenths are singletons. The sample consisted of CD4+ or CD8+ T cells sorted from blood, taken in a trial of the OX40 agonist ivuxolimab. Every receptor here comes from an adult with an advanced solid tumor such as melanoma, head and neck, liver or kidney cancer.

The V and J genes are TRBV4-3 and TRBJ2-3, with D possibly being TRBD2 (6 bases). V was shortened by 4 bases and J by 3 bases, with 17 bases between the two germline ends. CDR1 and CDR2 (germline): LGHNA, YSLEER. CDR3 length equals 16 residues. CDR3: CASSREGGQGTDTQYF. CDR3 sequence (DNA): TGCGCCAGCAGCCGAGAGGGAGGACAAGGGACAGATACGCAGTATTTT.

The chain employs TRBV2 and TRBJ1-6, with D perhaps TRBD1 (5 bases). Germline V gene sequence: CDR1 SNHLY, CDR2 FYNNEI. V lost 6 bases, J lost 11 bases, and 23 bases lay in between. The CDR3 covers 16 residues. The CDR3 protein is CASRRSQLPGRAPLHF. The CDR3 coding sequence is TGTGCCAGCAGGCGGAGTCAGCTCCCAGGGCGGGCACCCCTCCACTTT.

The V call is TRBV7-2, the J call TRBJ1-3, with D unclear. Germline V gene lookup returns CDR1 SGHTA and CDR2 FQGNSA. The CDR3 is 16 residues long. Trimming cost V 4 bases and J 0 bases, with 13 bases left between them. CDR3 sequence reads: CASSSGSELSGNTIYF. The CDR3 DNA reads TGTGCCAGCAGCTCGGGATCGGAACTCTCTGGAAACACCATATATTTT. The full variable domain, rest sourced from reference TRBV7-2 and TRBJ1-3, is GAGVSQSPSNKVTEKGKDVELRCDPISGHTALYWYRQSLGQGLEFLIYFQGNSAPDKSGLPSDRFSAERTGGSVSTLTIQRTQQEDSAVYLCASSSGSELSGNTIYFGEGSWLTVV.

This chain connects TRBV13 to TRBJ2-3, with 8 bases fitting TRBD1. The CDR3 sequence is 15 residues long. Germline loops: CDR1 PRHDT, CDR2 FYEKMQ (reference sequence). V trimming: 5 bases; J trimming: 5 bases; junction bases outside the gene matches: 9. CDR3 in amino acids: CASSTWTGFGDTQYF. The DNA of the CDR3 is TGTGCCAGCAGCACCTGGACAGGGTTTGGAGATACGCAGTATTTT.

This rearrangement joins TRBV28 to TRBJ1-4, with 7 bases aligning to TRBD1. CDR3 size: 15 residues. Germline values: CDR1 MDHEN, CDR2 SYDVKM. J gave up 8 bases and V 5 bases, and 11 bases lay outside the gene matches. The CDR3 nucleotides read TGTGCCAGCAGTCTCGACAGGGCCGGAGGGGAAAAACTGTTTTTT. It specifies CASSLDRAGGEKLFF. The complete variable domain, with remaining parts taken from reference TRBV28 and TRBJ1-4, reads DVKVTQSSRYLVKRTGEKVFLECVQDMDHENMFWYRQDPGLGLRLIYFSYDVKMKEKGDIPEGYSVSREKKERFSLILESASTNQTSMYLCASSLDRAGGEKLFFGSGTQLSVL.

The rearrangement links TRBV19 to TRBJ1-1; D is perhaps TRBD1 (5 bases). V was pared by 6 bases and J by 1 base, with 15 bases between. The CDR3 runs 15 residues. Germline lookup yields CDR1 LNHDA and CDR2 SQIVND (reference sequence). CDR3 nucleotide sequence: TGTGCCAGTAGAACCACTAGGGGACCGAACACTGAAGCTTTCTTT. Its translation: CASRTTRGPNTEAFF.

The CDR3 bases are TGTGCCAGCAGTCCCCTCCGACAGGGGATAATCGAGCAGTACTTC. This translates into CASSPLRQGIIEQYF. V usage is TRBV6-5 and J usage is TRBJ2-7; 8 bases match TRBD1. The CDR3 is 15 amino acids. Germline CDR1 MNHEY, CDR2 SVGAGI. J was trimmed by 6 bases and V by 5 bases; bases with no gene match: 12.

The rearrangement uses TRBV9 and TRBJ1-4, with 9 bases that match TRBD1. J was trimmed by 5 bases and V by 7 bases; bases with no gene match: 6. Germline CDR1 reads SGDLS; CDR2 reads YYNGEE. This CDR3 has 14 amino acids. The CDR3 DNA follows: TGTGCCAGCGGACAGGGGCGATTCAATGAAAAACTGTTTTTT. It encodes CASGQGRFNEKLFF.

The chain is built from TRBV25-1 and TRBJ2-1, with 8 bases fitting TRBD1. With V trimmed by 5 bases and J by 2 bases, 5 bases remained unmatched. This CDR3 region has 15 residues. Germline V lookup: CDR1 MGHDK, CDR2 SYGVNS. As DNA, the CDR3 is TGTGCCAGCAGTTCCAGGGGACAGGCCTACAATGAGCAGTTCTTC. Translated: CASSSRGQAYNEQFF.

This chain joins TRBV2 and TRBJ2-5, with D maybe TRBD1 (6 bases). The V gene lost 2 bases and the J gene lost 4 bases, with 11 bases spanning the gap. Per the germline V gene, CDR1 is SNHLY and CDR2 is FYNNEI. The CDR3 is 14 amino acids. The CDR3 DNA is TGTGCCAGCAGTGAACCCTTGACAGGAGAGACCCAGTACTTC. This gives the protein CASSEPLTGETQYF.

The chain employs TRBV27 and TRBJ2-1; a weak D match, TRBD2 (6 bases). This CDR3 has 15 amino acids. V gave up 8 bases and J gave up 2 bases, with 16 bases separating them. CDR1 and CDR2 from the germline V gene are MNHEY and SMNVEV (reference sequence). The CDR3 sequence: CASRLALRAYNEQFF. CDR3 sequence (DNA): TGTGCCAGCCGGCTAGCGCTGAGGGCCTACAATGAGCAGTTCTTC.

The chain recombines TRBV27 with TRBJ2-1; TRBD2 matches 12 bases. CDR3 length: 19 residues. Germline V CDR1 and CDR2: MNHEY, SMNVEV (reference sequence). With 2 bases clipped from V and 0 bases from J, the junction kept 8 bases outside the gene matches. CDR3 region: CASSLGYTSGGFSYNEQFF. The CDR3 DNA follows: TGTGCCAGCAGTTTAGGATATACTAGCGGGGGGTTCTCCTACAATGAGCAGTTCTTC.

This clone was recorded once. V is TRBV7-8 and J is TRBJ2-1; D may be TRBD2 (5 bases). Trimming removed 4 bases at V and 6 bases at J, with 13 bases between. Germline loops: CDR1 SGHVS, CDR2 FQNEAQ. The CDR3 length is 14 residues. The CDR3: CASSSTKGGNEQFF. CDR3 bases: TGTGCCAGCAGCTCAACGAAAGGAGGCAATGAGCAGTTCTTC.

V and J are TRBV15 and TRBJ1-2; D uncertain. This CDR3 has 14 amino acids. Per germline, CDR1 LNHNV and CDR2 YYDKDF (reference sequence). Deletions cut 1 base from V and 8 bases from J, with 14 bases between. The CDR3 coding sequence is TGTGCCACCAGCAGAGGTTCGGACTTTCTAGGCTACACCTTC. Its translation: CATSRGSDFLGYTF.

V and J are TRBV4-3 and TRBJ1-4, with 10 nucleotides matching TRBD1. J lost 0 bases, V lost 4 bases, and 2 bases had no gene match. The length of the CDR3 is 16 residues. The V gene's germline CDR1 is LGHNA and CDR2 YSLEER. CDR3 sequence: CASSPGQGATNEKLFF. The CDR3 DNA reads TGCGCCAGCAGCCCAGGACAGGGGGCAACTAATGAAAAACTGTTTTTT.

V and J are TRBV5-6 and TRBJ1-5, with a possible D match to TRBD1 (5 bases). Trimming removed 4 bases at V and 2 bases at J, with 10 bases between. Germline V CDR1 and CDR2: SGHDT, YYEEEE. This CDR3 contains 14 residues. The CDR3 bases are TGTGCCAGCAGCCCTGGAGGGGGCAATCAGCCCCAGCATTTT. It yields the protein CASSPGGGNQPQHF.

The chain couples TRBV28 to TRBJ1-3; D unresolved. Germline V gene lookup returns CDR1 MDHEN and CDR2 SYDVKM. The CDR3 spans 13 residues. Trimming pared 6 bases from V and 2 bases from J, leaving 8 bases between. The CDR3 coding sequence is TGTGCCAGCAGCCCCGGGGCTGGAAACACCATATATTTT. It encodes CASSPGAGNTIYF.

The V and J genes are TRBV9 and TRBJ2-1; 7 positions agree with TRBD2. The CDR3 consists of 17 residues. CDR1 SGDLS and CDR2 YYNGEE come from the germline V gene. Unmatched junction bases numbered 16, after V lost 4 bases and J lost 6 bases. The CDR3 DNA reads TGTGCCAGCAGCTTCCGGGGAAGCGGGGAATGGGTCAATGAGCAGTTCTTC. Encoded protein: CASSFRGSGEWVNEQFF.

The CDR3 DNA follows: TGCGCCAGCAGCTTTCAGGGATCTGTCAATGAGCAGTTCTTC. Amino acids: CASSFQGSVNEQFF. The gene calls are TRBV5-1 and TRBJ2-1, with D perhaps TRBD1 (5 bases). V lost 2 bases to trimming and J lost 6 bases, with 12 bases between them. The CDR3 length is 14 residues. Looked up from germline, CDR1 is SGHRS and CDR2 is YFSETQ.

This sequence joins TRBV27 and TRBJ1-3, with D unclear. CDR3 length equals 13 residues. The V end was cut by 0 bases, the J end by 4 bases, with 4 bases between. Per germline, CDR1 MNHEY and CDR2 SMNVEV (reference sequence). The CDR3 sequence: CASSLSTGNTIYF. In DNA form, the CDR3 reads TGTGCCAGCAGTTTATCGACAGGAAACACCATATATTTT.

The chain joins TRBV27 to TRBJ1-1; 7 positions agree with TRBD1. CDR1 is MNHEY and CDR2 is SMNVEV in the germline V gene (reference sequence). The CDR3 has 16 amino acids. J lost 1 base, V lost 6 bases, and 11 bases had no gene match. In DNA form, the CDR3 reads TGTGCCAGCAGCAATCGCGGACAGGTACAGAACACTGAAGCTTTCTTT. Its protein product is CASSNRGQVQNTEAFF.

The rearrangement joins TRBV9 to TRBJ2-1; 7 positions agree with TRBD1. The V gene end was trimmed by 1 base and the J gene end by 7 bases; junction bases not matched to a gene: 14. This CDR3 contains 17 residues. Looked up from germline, CDR1 is SGDLS and CDR2 is YYNGEE. CDR3 residues: CASSVQTGASPGNEQFF. CDR3 nucleotides: TGTGCCAGCAGCGTACAAACAGGGGCCAGTCCGGGGAATGAGCAGTTCTTC.

This sequence joins TRBV28 and TRBJ1-4; D is uncertain. The CDR3 loop spans 14 amino acids. V gave up 3 bases and J gave up 0 bases, with 5 bases separating them. Germline assignment: CDR1 MDHEN and CDR2 SYDVKM. CDR3 sequence: CASSFWATNEKLFF. The CDR3 nucleotides are TGTGCCAGCAGTTTCTGGGCAACTAATGAAAAACTGTTTTTT.